This TCR beta chain stems from a study of control samples from healthy donors and cancer patients. Assay used: immunoSEQ multiplex PCR; TCRdb lists only in-frame clones, some missing. This repertoire shows around 130,000 clones, roughly 90% found once; its top ten account for roughly 43%. The germline V gene encodes CDR1 SGDLS and CDR2 YYNGEE. Losses at the gene ends were 0 bases for V and 1 base for J; bases not matched to a gene: 6. This CDR3 has 16 amino acids. What was sequenced was blood. This clonotype originated in a middle-aged man in good health. V is TRBV9 and J is TRBJ2-7; 8 bases map to TRBD2. Written as DNA, the CDR3 is TGTGCCAGCAGCGTAGCTACGGGACTAGTTTCCTACGAGCAGTACTTC. The encoded protein is CASSVATGLVSYEQYF.